This is a list of T cell receptor beta chains from one sample in a study of blood T cell repertoires in COVID-19. Repertoires were generated with immunoSEQ multiplex PCR, while TCRdb's copy carries only in-frame clones and drops some. Of approximately 98,000 clones in the sample, under 85% are singletons; the top ten hold about 4%. The specimen was peripheral blood. These receptors were collected from a woman aged 70-85 years with acute or convalescent COVID-19. Both conserved end residues are part of each CDR3. Fields, in order: CDR3 length, clone size, V gene, D gene, J gene, CDR3 DNA, CDR3 protein. A D gene is named only where the DNA matches it firmly. The size entry is marked missing in some rows and otherwise reads once, few, many or a size class.

len: 12; abundance: NA; v_gene: TRBV7-8; d_gene: NA; j_gene: TRBJ2-3; CDR3nt: TGTGCCAGCAGCCCCGGGGGAAATACGCAGTATTTT; CDR3aa: CASSPGGNTQYF
len: 16; abundance: once; v_gene: TRBV11-2; d_gene: NA; j_gene: TRBJ2-1; CDR3nt: TGTGCCAGCAGCTTAGATCCCGTTAGCTCCTACAATGAGCAGTTCTTC; CDR3aa: CASSLDPVSSYNEQFF
len: 15; abundance: NA; v_gene: TRBV28; d_gene: NA; j_gene: TRBJ2-2; CDR3nt: TGTGCCAGCAGTACCACAGGGTTCGGCACCGGGGAGCTGTTTTTT; CDR3aa: CASSTTGFGTGELFF
len: 17; abundance: NA; v_gene: TRBV19; d_gene: TRBD1; j_gene: TRBJ2-3; CDR3nt: TGTGCCAGTAGTCTTCAACAGGGGAAGGAGGGCACAGATACGCAGTATTTT; CDR3aa: CASSLQQGKEGTDTQYF
len: 14; abundance: once; v_gene: TRBV4-1; d_gene: NA; j_gene: TRBJ1-2; CDR3nt: TGCGCCAGCAGCCAACAGGATACTAACTATGGCTACACCTTC; CDR3aa: CASSQQDTNYGYTF
len: 14; abundance: NA; v_gene: TRBV29-1; d_gene: TRBD1; j_gene: TRBJ2-7; CDR3nt: TGCAGCGTCCGATCGACAGGGACCCCCTACGAGCAGTACTTC; CDR3aa: CSVRSTGTPYEQYF
len: 12; abundance: NA; v_gene: TRBV18; d_gene: TRBD1; j_gene: TRBJ1-4; CDR3nt: TGTGCCAGCTCGCTACAGGGGGAAAAACTGTTTTTT; CDR3aa: CASSLQGEKLFF
len: 15; abundance: NA; v_gene: TRBV11-2; d_gene: TRBD1; j_gene: TRBJ1-4; CDR3nt: TGTGCCAGCAGCTCCCGGACAGGGGTGATCGGAAAACTGTTTTTT; CDR3aa: CASSSRTGVIGKLFF
len: 18; abundance: NA; v_gene: TRBV7-9; d_gene: TRBD2; j_gene: TRBJ2-5; CDR3nt: TGTGCCAGCAGCTTGCAAACGGGACTAGCGGGGGGTAGAGAGACCCAGTACTTC; CDR3aa: CASSLQTGLAGGRETQYF
len: 16; abundance: NA; v_gene: TRBV6-5; d_gene: NA; j_gene: TRBJ2-7; CDR3nt: TGTGCCAGCAGTTACTCGGGTGGCAGGCCCACCTACGAGCAGTACTTC; CDR3aa: CASSYSGGRPTYEQYF
len: 15; abundance: NA; v_gene: TRBV4-2; d_gene: TRBD2; j_gene: TRBJ2-3; CDR3nt: TGTGCCAGCAGCAGACTAGCGGGTGGCACAGATACGCAGTATTTT; CDR3aa: CASSRLAGGTDTQYF
len: 15; abundance: once; v_gene: TRBV18; d_gene: TRBD1; j_gene: TRBJ2-2; CDR3nt: TGTGCCAGCTCACCGGGGACAGGGAACACCGGGGAGCTGTTTTTT; CDR3aa: CASSPGTGNTGELFF
len: 11; abundance: NA; v_gene: TRBV29-1; d_gene: NA; j_gene: TRBJ1-2; CDR3nt: TGCAGCGTTGCGGGTTCTCGCGGCTACACCTTC; CDR3aa: CSVAGSRGYTF
len: 17; abundance: few; v_gene: TRBV15; d_gene: TRBD2; j_gene: TRBJ2-1; CDR3nt: TGTGCCACCAGCAGTAGACGGGGCGGGAGTAACGGTAATGAGCAGTTCTTC; CDR3aa: CATSSRRGGSNGNEQFF
len: 15; abundance: NA; v_gene: TRBV6-2/TRBV6-3; d_gene: NA; j_gene: TRBJ1-2; CDR3nt: TGTGCCAGCAGTTACTCGACGGGGGTTGACTATGGCTACACCTTC; CDR3aa: CASSYSTGVDYGYTF
len: 12; abundance: NA; v_gene: TRBV28; d_gene: NA; j_gene: TRBJ1-2; CDR3nt: TGTGCCGGCAACCAGGTTGTTTATGGCTACACCTTC; CDR3aa: CAGNQVVYGYTF
len: 14; abundance: NA; v_gene: TRBV28; d_gene: TRBD1; j_gene: TRBJ2-5; CDR3nt: TGTGCCAGCAGTATCCGGGACAGGGAAGGGACCCAGTACTTC; CDR3aa: CASSIRDREGTQYF
len: 15; abundance: NA; v_gene: TRBV7-9; d_gene: NA; j_gene: TRBJ1-2; CDR3nt: TGTGCCAGCAGCTTGTTCGTGACGGAGCACTATGGCTACACCTTC; CDR3aa: CASSLFVTEHYGYTF
len: 16; abundance: NA; v_gene: TRBV27; d_gene: TRBD1; j_gene: TRBJ2-5; CDR3nt: TGTGCCAGCAGTCTCGCTCCAGGGGGCACGTCTAAGACCCAGTACTTC; CDR3aa: CASSLAPGGTSKTQYF
len: 18; abundance: NA; v_gene: TRBV19; d_gene: NA; j_gene: TRBJ1-5; CDR3nt: TGTGCCAGTAGTGCCCCGGAAGGACTCCTTAATAGCAATCAGCCCCAGCATTTT; CDR3aa: CASSAPEGLLNSNQPQHF
len: 15; abundance: NA; v_gene: TRBV28; d_gene: TRBD1; j_gene: TRBJ1-1; CDR3nt: TGTGCCAGCAGGAGGACAGGGGGCGCCAACACTGAAGCTTTCTTT; CDR3aa: CASRRTGGANTEAFF
len: 14; abundance: NA; v_gene: TRBV19; d_gene: NA; j_gene: TRBJ1-6; CDR3nt: TGTGCCAGTAGTACCAGACAGAGGAATTCACCCCTCCACTTT; CDR3aa: CASSTRQRNSPLHF
len: 13; abundance: NA; v_gene: TRBV29-1; d_gene: TRBD1; j_gene: TRBJ1-2; CDR3nt: TGCAGCGTGCAGGGGGAAGCTAACTATGGCTACACCTTC; CDR3aa: CSVQGEANYGYTF
len: 14; abundance: NA; v_gene: TRBV2; d_gene: NA; j_gene: TRBJ1-3; CDR3nt: TGTGCCAGCACCCCGTGGAGCTCTGGAAACACCATATATTTT; CDR3aa: CASTPWSSGNTIYF
len: 16; abundance: NA; v_gene: TRBV6-1; d_gene: NA; j_gene: TRBJ2-1; CDR3nt: TGTGCCAGCAGTGCGCGTACAGTCCTACCGAGTGATGAGCAGTTCTTC; CDR3aa: CASSARTVLPSDEQFF
len: 16; abundance: NA; v_gene: TRBV11-2; d_gene: TRBD2; j_gene: TRBJ2-5; CDR3nt: TGTGCCAGCAGCTTAGGGACTAGCGGGAGAAAGGAGACCCAGTACTTC; CDR3aa: CASSLGTSGRKETQYF
len: 16; abundance: NA; v_gene: TRBV4-2; d_gene: NA; j_gene: TRBJ1-2; CDR3nt: TGTGCCAGCAGCCAGTACAGCCCCACTGATTTCTATGGCTACACCTTC; CDR3aa: CASSQYSPTDFYGYTF
len: 14; abundance: NA; v_gene: TRBV30; d_gene: TRBD1; j_gene: TRBJ2-1; CDR3nt: TGTGCCTGGTCCTCCGGGACAGCCTACAATGAGCAGTTCTTC; CDR3aa: CAWSSGTAYNEQFF
len: 15; abundance: NA; v_gene: TRBV27; d_gene: NA; j_gene: TRBJ2-1; CDR3nt: TGTGCCAGCAGTATACGGACACGTACCTACAATGAGCAGTTCTTC; CDR3aa: CASSIRTRTYNEQFF